This T cell receptor (beta chain) derives from a study of T cell responses to AZD1222 COVID-19 vaccine. CDR1 and CDR2 (germline): LNHDA, SQIVND (reference sequence). With 5 bases clipped from V and 3 bases from J, the junction kept 12 bases outside the gene matches. The CDR3 runs to 18 residues. Data came from immunoSEQ multiplex PCR; TCRdb stores just in-frame clones and leaves some out. This sample has about 77,000 clones, with 92% found just once. This receptor was taken from an adult who received the AZD1222 COVID-19 vaccine. The sequencing here drew on peripheral blood, taken 28 days after the second AZD1222 dose. This chain joins TRBV19 and TRBJ2-1; 11 nucleotides line up with TRBD1. The CDR3 here is CASSSRFTGTGGYNEQFF. The CDR3 region has the DNA TGTGCCAGTAGTTCCCGATTCACCGGGACAGGGGGCTACAATGAGCAGTTCTTC.